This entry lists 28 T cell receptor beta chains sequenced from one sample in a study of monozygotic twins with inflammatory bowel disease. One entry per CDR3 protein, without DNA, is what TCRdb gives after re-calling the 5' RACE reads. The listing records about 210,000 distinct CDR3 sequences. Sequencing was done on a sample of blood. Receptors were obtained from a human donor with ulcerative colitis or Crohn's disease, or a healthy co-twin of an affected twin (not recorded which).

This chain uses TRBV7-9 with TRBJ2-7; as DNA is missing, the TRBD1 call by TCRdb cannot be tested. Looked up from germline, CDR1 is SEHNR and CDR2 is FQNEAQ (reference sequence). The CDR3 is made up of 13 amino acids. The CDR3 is CASWDDRTYEQYF.

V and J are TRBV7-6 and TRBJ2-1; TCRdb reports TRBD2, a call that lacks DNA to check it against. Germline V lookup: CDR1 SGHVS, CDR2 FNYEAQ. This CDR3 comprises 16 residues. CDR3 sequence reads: CASSSGQAQVHNEQFF.

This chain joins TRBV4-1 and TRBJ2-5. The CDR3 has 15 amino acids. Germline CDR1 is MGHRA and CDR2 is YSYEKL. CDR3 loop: CASSQAQPVQETQYF.

The CDR3 region is CASSLLGTVNTGELFF. The rearrangement uses TRBV7-9 and TRBJ2-2; TCRdb designates TRBD1, a call that cannot be tested without DNA. The germline V gene encodes CDR1 SEHNR and CDR2 FQNEAQ (reference sequence). The CDR3 runs to 16 residues.

CDR3 sequence reads: CASGGLTGTPNEQYF. This rearrangement joins TRBV6-1 to TRBJ2-7; TCRdb picks TRBD1, but there is no DNA to check that call. Germline V gene lookup returns CDR1 MNHNS and CDR2 SASEGT. The CDR3 spans 15 residues.

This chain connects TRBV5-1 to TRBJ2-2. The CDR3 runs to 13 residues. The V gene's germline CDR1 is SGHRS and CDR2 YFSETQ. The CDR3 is CASSLALGGELFF.

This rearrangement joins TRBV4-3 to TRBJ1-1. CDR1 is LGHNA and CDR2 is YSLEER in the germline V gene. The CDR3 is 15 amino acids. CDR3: CASSQDRRVDTEAFF.

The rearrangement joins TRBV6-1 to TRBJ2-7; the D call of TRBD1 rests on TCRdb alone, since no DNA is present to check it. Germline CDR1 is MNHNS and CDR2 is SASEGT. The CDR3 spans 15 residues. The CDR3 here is CASSKLTGGVYEQYF.

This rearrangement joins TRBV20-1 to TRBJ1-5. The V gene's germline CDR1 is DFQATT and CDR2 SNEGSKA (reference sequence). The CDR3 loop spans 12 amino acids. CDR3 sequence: CSASAVSQPQHF.

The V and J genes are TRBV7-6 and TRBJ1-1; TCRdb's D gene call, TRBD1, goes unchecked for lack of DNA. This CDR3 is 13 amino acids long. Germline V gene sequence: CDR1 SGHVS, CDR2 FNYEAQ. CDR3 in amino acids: CASSSGQVTEAFF.

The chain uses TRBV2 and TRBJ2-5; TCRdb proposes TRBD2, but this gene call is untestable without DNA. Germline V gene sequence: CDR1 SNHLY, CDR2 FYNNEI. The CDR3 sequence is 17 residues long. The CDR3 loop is CASTLLGRGLGGETQYF.

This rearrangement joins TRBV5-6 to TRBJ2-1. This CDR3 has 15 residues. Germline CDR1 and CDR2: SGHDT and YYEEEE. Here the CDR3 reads CASSIGGSSYNEQFF.

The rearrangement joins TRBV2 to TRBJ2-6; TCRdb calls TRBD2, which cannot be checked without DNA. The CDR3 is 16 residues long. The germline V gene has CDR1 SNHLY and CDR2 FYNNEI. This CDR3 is CASSEQGRSGANVLTF.

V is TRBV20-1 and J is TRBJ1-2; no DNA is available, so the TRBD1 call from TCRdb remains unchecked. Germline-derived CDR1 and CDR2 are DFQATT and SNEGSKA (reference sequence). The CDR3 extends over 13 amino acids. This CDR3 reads CSASPDRFYGYTF.

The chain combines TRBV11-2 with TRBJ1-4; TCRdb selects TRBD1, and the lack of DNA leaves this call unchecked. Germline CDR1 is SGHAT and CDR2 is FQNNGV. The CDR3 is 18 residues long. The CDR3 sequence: CASSLTPQTAAINEKLFF.

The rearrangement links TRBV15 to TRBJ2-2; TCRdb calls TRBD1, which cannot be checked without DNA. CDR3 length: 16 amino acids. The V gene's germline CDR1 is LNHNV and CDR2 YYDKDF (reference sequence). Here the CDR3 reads CATSREGGVVTGELFF.

CDR3 region: CASSLGPLGTADTQYF. The rearrangement joins TRBV7-2 to TRBJ2-3; TCRdb designates TRBD1, a call that cannot be tested without DNA. The CDR3 contains 16 residues. Germline V gene lookup returns CDR1 SGHTA and CDR2 FQGNSA.

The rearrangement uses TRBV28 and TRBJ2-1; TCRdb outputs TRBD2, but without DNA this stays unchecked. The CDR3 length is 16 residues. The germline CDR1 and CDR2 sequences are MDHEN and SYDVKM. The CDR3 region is CASSSTSGRLYNEQFF.

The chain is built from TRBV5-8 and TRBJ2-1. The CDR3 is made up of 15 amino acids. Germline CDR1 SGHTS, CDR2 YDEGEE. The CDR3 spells CASSLGLVDNNEQFF. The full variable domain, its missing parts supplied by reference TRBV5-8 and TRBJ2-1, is EAGVTQSPTHLIKTRGQQATLRCSPISGHTSVYWYQQALGLGLQFLLWYDEGEERNRGNFPPRFSGRQFPNYSSELNVNALELEDSALYLCASSLGLVDNNEQFFGPGTRLTVL.

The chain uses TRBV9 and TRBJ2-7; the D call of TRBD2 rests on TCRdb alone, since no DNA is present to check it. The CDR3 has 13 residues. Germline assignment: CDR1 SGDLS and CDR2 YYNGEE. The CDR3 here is CVSSPWEDNEQYF.

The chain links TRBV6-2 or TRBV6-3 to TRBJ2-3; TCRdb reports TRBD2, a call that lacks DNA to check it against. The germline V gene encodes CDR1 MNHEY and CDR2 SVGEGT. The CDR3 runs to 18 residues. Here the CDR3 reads CASSYELAGGGDTDTQYF.

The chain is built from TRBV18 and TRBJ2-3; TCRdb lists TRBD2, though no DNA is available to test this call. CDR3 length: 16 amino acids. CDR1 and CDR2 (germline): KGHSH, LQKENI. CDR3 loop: CASSQRLAIRADTQYF.

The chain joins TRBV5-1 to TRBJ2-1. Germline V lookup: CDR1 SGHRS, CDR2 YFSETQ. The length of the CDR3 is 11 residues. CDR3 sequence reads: CASTHGNEQFF. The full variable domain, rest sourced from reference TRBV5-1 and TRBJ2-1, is KAGVTQTPRYLIKTRGQQVTLSCSPISGHRSVSWYQQTPGQGLQFLFEYFSETQRNKGNFPGRFSGRQFSNSRSEMNVSTLELGDSALYLCASTHGNEQFFGPGTRLTVL.

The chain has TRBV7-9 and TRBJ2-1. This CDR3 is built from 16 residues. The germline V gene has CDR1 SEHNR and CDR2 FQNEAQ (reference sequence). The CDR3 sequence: CASSFQEQQPYNEQFF.

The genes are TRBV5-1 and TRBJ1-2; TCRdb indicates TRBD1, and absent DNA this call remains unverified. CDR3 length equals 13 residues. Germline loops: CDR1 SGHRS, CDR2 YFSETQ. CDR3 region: CASSADRGNGYTF.

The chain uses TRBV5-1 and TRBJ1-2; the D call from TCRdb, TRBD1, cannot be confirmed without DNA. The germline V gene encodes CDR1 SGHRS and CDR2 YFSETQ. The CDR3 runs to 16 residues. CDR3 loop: CASSPPDRVGYYGYTF.

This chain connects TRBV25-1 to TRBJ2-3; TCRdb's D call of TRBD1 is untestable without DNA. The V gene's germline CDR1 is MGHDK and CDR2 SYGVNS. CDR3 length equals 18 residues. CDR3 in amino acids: CASSESPGQGGLTDTQYF.

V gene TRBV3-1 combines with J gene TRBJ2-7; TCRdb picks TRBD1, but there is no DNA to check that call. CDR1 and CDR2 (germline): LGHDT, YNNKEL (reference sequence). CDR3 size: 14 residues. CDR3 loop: CASSRQGATYEQYF.